The TCR beta chain under discussion was sequenced for a study of blood T cell repertoires in COVID-19. Study-level information: Material from acute and convalescent COVID-19 was sourced from the United States, Italy and Spain. T cells, B-cell-depleted T cells, or PBMCs provided the cDNA or gDNA that served as material.

The repertoire was sequenced with immunoSEQ multiplex PCR; TCRdb's copy has only in-frame clones and lacks some. This repertoire shows about 55,000 clones, approximately 86% found once; its top ten account for roughly 3.6%. Seattle's cohort entered during active infection and was followed longitudinally. CDR1 is MDHEN, CDR2 SYDVKM, per germline. There are 16 residues in the CDR3. V lost 6 bases, J lost 6 bases, and 9 bases stayed unmatched. This clonotype was sampled from a middle-aged man with COVID-19, enrolled during active disease. The specimen sequenced was peripheral blood. The chain carries TRBV28 and TRBJ1-6; TRBD1 agrees at 9 bases. In DNA form, the CDR3 reads TGTGCCAGCAGGAATGCAATGGGACAGGGTAATTCACCCCTCCACTTT. Amino acids: CASRNAMGQGNSPLHF.